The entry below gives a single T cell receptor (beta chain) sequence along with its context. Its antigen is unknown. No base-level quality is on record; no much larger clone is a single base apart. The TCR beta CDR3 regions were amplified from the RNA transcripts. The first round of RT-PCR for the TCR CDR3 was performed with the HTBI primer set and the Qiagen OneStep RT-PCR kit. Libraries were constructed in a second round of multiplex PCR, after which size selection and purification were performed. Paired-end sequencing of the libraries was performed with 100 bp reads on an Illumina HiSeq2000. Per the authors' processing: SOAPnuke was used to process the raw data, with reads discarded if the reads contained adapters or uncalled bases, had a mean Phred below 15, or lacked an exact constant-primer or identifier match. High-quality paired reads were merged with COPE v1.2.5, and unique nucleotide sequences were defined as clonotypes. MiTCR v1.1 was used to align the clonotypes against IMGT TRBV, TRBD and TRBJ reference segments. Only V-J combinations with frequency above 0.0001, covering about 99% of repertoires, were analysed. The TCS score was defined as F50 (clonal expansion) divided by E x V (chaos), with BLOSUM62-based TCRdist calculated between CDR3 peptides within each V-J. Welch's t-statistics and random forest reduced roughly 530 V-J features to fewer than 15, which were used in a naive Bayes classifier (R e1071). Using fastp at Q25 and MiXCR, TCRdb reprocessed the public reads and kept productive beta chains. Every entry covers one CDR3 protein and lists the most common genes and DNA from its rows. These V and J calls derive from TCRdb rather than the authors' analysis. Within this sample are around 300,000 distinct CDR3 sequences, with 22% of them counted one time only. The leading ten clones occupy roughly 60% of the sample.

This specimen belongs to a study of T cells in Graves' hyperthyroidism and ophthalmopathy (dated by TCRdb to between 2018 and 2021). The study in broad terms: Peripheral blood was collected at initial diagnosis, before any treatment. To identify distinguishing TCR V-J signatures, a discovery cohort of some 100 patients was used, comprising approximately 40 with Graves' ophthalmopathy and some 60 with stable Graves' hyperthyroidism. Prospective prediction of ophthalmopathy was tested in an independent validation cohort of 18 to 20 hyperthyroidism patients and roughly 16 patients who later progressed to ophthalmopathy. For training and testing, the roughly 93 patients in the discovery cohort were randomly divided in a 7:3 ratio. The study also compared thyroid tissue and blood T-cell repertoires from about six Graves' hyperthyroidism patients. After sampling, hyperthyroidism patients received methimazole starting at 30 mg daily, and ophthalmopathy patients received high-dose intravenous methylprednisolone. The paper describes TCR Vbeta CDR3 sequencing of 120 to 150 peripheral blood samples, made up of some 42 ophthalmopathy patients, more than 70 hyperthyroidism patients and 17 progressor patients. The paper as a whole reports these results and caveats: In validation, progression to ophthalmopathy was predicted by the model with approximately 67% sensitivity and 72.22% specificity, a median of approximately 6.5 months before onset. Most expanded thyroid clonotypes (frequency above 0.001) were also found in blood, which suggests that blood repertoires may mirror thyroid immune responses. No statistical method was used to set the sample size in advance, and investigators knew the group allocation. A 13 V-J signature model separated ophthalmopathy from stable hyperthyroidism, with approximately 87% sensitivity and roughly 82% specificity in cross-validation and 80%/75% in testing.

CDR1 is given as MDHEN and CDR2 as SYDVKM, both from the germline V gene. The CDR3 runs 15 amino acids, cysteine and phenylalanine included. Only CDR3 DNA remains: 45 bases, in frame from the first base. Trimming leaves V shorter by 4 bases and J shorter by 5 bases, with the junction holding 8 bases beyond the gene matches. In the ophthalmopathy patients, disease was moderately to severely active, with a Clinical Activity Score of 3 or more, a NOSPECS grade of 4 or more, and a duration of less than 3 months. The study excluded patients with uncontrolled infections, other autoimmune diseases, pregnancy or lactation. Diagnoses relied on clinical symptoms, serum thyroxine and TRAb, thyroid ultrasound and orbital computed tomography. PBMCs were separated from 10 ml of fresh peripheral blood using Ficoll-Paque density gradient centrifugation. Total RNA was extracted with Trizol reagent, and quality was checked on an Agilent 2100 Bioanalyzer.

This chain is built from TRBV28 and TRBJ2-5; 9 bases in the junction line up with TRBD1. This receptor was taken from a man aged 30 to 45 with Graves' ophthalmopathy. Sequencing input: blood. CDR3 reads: CASSSSGTGLETQYF. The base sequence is TGTGCCAGCAGTTCCTCCGGGACAGGGCTCGAGACCCAGTACTTC.